This is a list of T cell receptor beta chains from one sample in a study of response to subunit inactivated influenza vaccine. TCRdb re-called the RT-PCR reads with MiXCR, one entry per CDR3 protein. The data show just under 250,000 distinct CDR3 sequences, with 12% seen just once and about 7.8% held by the top ten. The sample consisted of non-naive T cells sorted from PBMCs, taken around 14 days before vaccination. These receptors came from a man aged 45 to 65 who received an inactivated influenza vaccine. Both conserved end residues are part of each CDR3. The order of the fields is CDR3 protein, V gene, J gene, D gene. D genes are given only for firm matches.

CDR3: CASSRIGTEETQYF
V: TRBV28
J: TRBJ2-5
D: .

CDR3: CASNPLPVRTIYF
V: TRBV12-3/TRBV12-4
J: TRBJ1-3
D: .

CDR3: CASSPYQGNEQFF
V: TRBV18
J: TRBJ2-1
D: .

CDR3: CSVTAGTALGEQYF
V: TRBV29-1
J: TRBJ2-7
D: TRBD1

CDR3: CASSWGQGRAFF
V: TRBV27
J: TRBJ1-1
D: TRBD1

CDR3: CASSQDEGGVNTEAFF
V: TRBV4-3
J: TRBJ1-1
D: .

CDR3: CASSPRETLGKRTGELFF
V: TRBV27
J: TRBJ2-2
D: .

CDR3: CASSVGLDSYEQYF
V: TRBV9
J: TRBJ2-7
D: .

CDR3: CASSSGGNTIYF
V: TRBV12-3/TRBV12-4
J: TRBJ1-3
D: .

CDR3: CASSSQGFGAFF
V: TRBV28
J: TRBJ1-1
D: .

CDR3: CASSLGLGTGNQETQYF
V: TRBV7-9
J: TRBJ2-5
D: TRBD1

CDR3: CASSESPIGRETQYF
V: TRBV6-1
J: TRBJ2-5
D: TRBD2

CDR3: CSVAAGWNEQFF
V: TRBV29-1
J: TRBJ2-1
D: TRBD2

CDR3: CASSLRLAGELAKNIQYF
V: TRBV11-2
J: TRBJ2-4
D: TRBD2

CDR3: CSASYRSYNEQFF
V: TRBV20-1
J: TRBJ2-1
D: .

CDR3: CASSLVPGAGYEQYF
V: TRBV5-1
J: TRBJ2-7
D: .

CDR3: CASSLDRPRSEQYF
V: TRBV12-3/TRBV12-4
J: TRBJ2-7
D: .

CDR3: CASSKTEEKLFF
V: TRBV19
J: TRBJ1-4
D: .

CDR3: CASSLWATPGGETQYF
V: TRBV5-5
J: TRBJ2-5
D: TRBD2

CDR3: CSASGGPNNEQFF
V: TRBV20-1
J: TRBJ2-1
D: TRBD2

CDR3: CASKEPAGTGKETQYF
V: TRBV28
J: TRBJ2-5
D: TRBD1

CDR3: CASSEQGSPVNEQYF
V: TRBV5-1
J: TRBJ2-7
D: .

CDR3: CASSFGPGRGTDTQYF
V: TRBV12-3/TRBV12-4
J: TRBJ2-3
D: .

CDR3: CASSPPTAVEQYF
V: TRBV18
J: TRBJ2-7
D: .

CDR3: CSAAQVNQPQHF
V: TRBV20-1
J: TRBJ1-5
D: .

CDR3: CASRPHRDGNTEAFF
V: TRBV28
J: TRBJ1-1
D: .

CDR3: CASRFGTGAKNTEAFF
V: TRBV12-3/TRBV12-4
J: TRBJ1-1
D: TRBD1

CDR3: CASSELTTGSLWGIVQDTQYF
V: TRBV10-2
J: TRBJ2-3
D: TRBD1

CDR3: CASSYPGTGATALHF
V: TRBV7-2
J: TRBJ1-6
D: TRBD1

CDR3: CPSSDPPLTGGHYEQYF
V: TRBV6-1
J: TRBJ2-7
D: TRBD1

CDR3: CASSYSGSLTYEQYF
V: TRBV3-1
J: TRBJ2-7
D: TRBD2

CDR3: CASSLDKSYEQYF
V: TRBV4-1
J: TRBJ2-7
D: .